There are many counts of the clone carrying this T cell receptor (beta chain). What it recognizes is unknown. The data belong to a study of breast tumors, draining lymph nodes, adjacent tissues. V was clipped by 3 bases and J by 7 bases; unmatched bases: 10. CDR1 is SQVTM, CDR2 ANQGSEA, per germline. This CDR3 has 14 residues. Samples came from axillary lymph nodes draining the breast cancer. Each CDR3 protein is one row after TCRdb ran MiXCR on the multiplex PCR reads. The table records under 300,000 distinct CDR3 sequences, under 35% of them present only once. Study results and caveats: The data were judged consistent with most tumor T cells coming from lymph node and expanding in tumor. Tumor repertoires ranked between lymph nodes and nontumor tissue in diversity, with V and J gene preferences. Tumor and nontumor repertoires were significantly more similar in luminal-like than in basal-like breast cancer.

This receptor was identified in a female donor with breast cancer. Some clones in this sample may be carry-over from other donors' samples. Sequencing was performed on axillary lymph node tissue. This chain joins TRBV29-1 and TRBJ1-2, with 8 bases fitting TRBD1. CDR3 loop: CSVDVGQGAIGYTF. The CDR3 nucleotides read TGCAGCGTTGATGTCGGACAGGGAGCTATTGGCTACACCTTC.